Below are 14 T cell receptor beta chains sequenced from a single sample in a study of cytomegalovirus exposure and HLA in healthy donors. Vbeta (60) and Jbeta (13) primers were used in the PCR. The repertoire was sequenced with immunoSEQ multiplex PCR; TCRdb's copy has only in-frame clones and lacks some. Altogether about 140,000 clones are present, approximately 76% being singletons, with the ten largest covering approximately 1.8%. Material: PBMCs. The receptors here all came from a man between 35 and 55 years old in good health and CMV-seronegative.

The chain combines TRBV23-1 with TRBJ2-7, with TRBD1 as a possible D gene (6 bases). TRBV23-1 is assigned to the ORF class and has an uncertain function. Deletions cut 2 bases from V and 4 bases from J, with 6 bases between. The CDR3 runs 12 residues. CDR3 region: CASSQQGYEQYF. For the CDR3, the DNA is TGCGCCAGCAGTCAACAGGGGTACGAGCAGTACTTC.

The J gene is TRBJ1-1, the V gene TRBV2; D might be TRBD1 (6 bases). Trimming pared 3 bases from V and 4 bases from J, leaving 9 bases between. The CDR3 is 13 residues long. Germline V gene sequence: CDR1 SNHLY, CDR2 FYNNEI. CDR3 DNA: TGTGCCAGCAGTGAGAACAGGGCCACTGAAGCTTTCTTT. It yields the protein CASSENRATEAFF. The whole variable domain, filled in from reference TRBV2 and TRBJ1-1, reads EPEVTQTPSHQVTQMGQEVILRCVPISNHLYFYWYRQILGQKVEFLVSFYNNEISEKSEIFDDQFSVERPDGSNFTLKIRSTKLEDSAMYFCASSENRATEAFFGQGTRLTVV.

The chain couples TRBV6-1 to TRBJ2-2; D gene ambiguous. This CDR3 comprises 13 residues. Germline V gene lookup returns CDR1 MNHNS and CDR2 SASEGT. Trimming cost V 8 bases and J 6 bases, with 13 bases left between them. CDR3 protein: CASAPLQPGELFF. The CDR3 region has the DNA TGTGCCAGCGCTCCCCTACAGCCCGGGGAGCTGTTTTTT.

The rearrangement joins TRBV27 to TRBJ1-5, with 10 bases matching TRBD1. CDR1 and CDR2 from the germline V gene are MNHEY and SMNVEV (reference sequence). This CDR3 has 14 amino acids. With V trimmed by 4 bases and J by 6 bases, 3 bases remained unmatched. CDR3 DNA: TGTGCCAGCAGTTCCGGGACAGGGGTTCAGCCCCAGCATTTT. This translates into CASSSGTGVQPQHF.

The chain recombines TRBV4-2 with TRBJ2-7; 8 bases are a match to TRBD2. Germline trimming cut 0 bases from V and 6 bases from J; bases unmatched to any gene: 16. The CDR3 is 18 residues long. Germline CDR1 reads LGHNA; CDR2 reads YNFKEQ. The CDR3 loop reads CASSQDPWGSGGTGEQYF. DNA of the CDR3: TGTGCCAGCAGCCAAGATCCCTGGGGGAGCGGGGGTACGGGCGAGCAGTACTTC.

V gene TRBV19 combines with J gene TRBJ2-7, with D maybe TRBD2 (5 bases). V lost 1 base and J lost 0, with 7 bases in between. Germline assignment: CDR1 LNHDA and CDR2 SQIVND (reference sequence). The CDR3 loop spans 14 amino acids. Here the CDR3 reads CASSIVSGSYEQYF. In DNA form, the CDR3 reads TGTGCCAGTAGTATAGTAAGCGGCTCCTACGAGCAGTACTTC.

The rearrangement links TRBV4-3 to TRBJ2-2; 9 bases agree with TRBD1. Germline V gene lookup returns CDR1 LGHNA and CDR2 YSLEER. There are 17 residues in the CDR3. Trimming at V came to 4 bases and at J to 0 bases, leaving 6 bases not matched to a gene. Written as DNA, the CDR3 is TGCGCCAGCAGCCGGTTACAGGGGGCCGCGAACACCGGGGAGCTGTTTTTT. This codes for CASSRLQGAANTGELFF.

For this clone: In the same sample, other DNA sequences code for this CDR3. The chain has TRBV13 and TRBJ1-2; TRBD1 aligns across 7 bases. The CDR3 length is 13 residues. V trimming: 0 bases; J trimming: 6 bases; junction bases outside the gene matches: 1. The V gene's germline CDR1 is PRHDT and CDR2 FYEKMQ (reference sequence). Here the CDR3 reads CASSLGRGDGYTF. DNA for the CDR3: TGTGCCAGCAGCTTAGGCAGGGGGGATGGCTACACCTTC.

The J gene is TRBJ2-3, the V gene TRBV28, with TRBD1 identical over 8 bases. The CDR3 covers 20 residues. Germline V gene sequence: CDR1 MDHEN, CDR2 SYDVKM. V lost 10 bases and J lost 1; bases outside the gene matches: 25. The CDR3 nucleotides read TGTGCCACCAATAACGGATGGGGTAGTATCCTGGGACAGGGCACAGATACGCAGTATTTT. It translates to CATNNGWGSILGQGTDTQYF.

This sequence joins TRBV13 and TRBJ2-5; TRBD2 is a possible D gene (5 bases). CDR3 size: 15 residues. V was pared by 5 bases and J by 2 bases, with 15 bases between. Germline V gives CDR1 PRHDT, CDR2 FYEKMQ (reference sequence). Written as DNA, the CDR3 is TGTGCCAGCAGCCCGAGTCCGACGGGACAAGAGACCCAGTACTTC. As protein: CASSPSPTGQETQYF. Together with reference TRBV13 and TRBJ2-5, the CDR3 gives the full variable domain: AAGVIQSPRHLIKEKRETATLKCYPIPRHDTVYWYQQGPGQDPQFLISFYEKMQSDKGSIPDRFSAQQFSDYHSELNMSSLELGDSALYFCASSPSPTGQETQYFGPGTRLLVL.

J is TRBJ2-3 and V is TRBV6-1, with 12 nucleotides matching TRBD2. Germline V gene lookup returns CDR1 MNHNS and CDR2 SASEGT. Trimming cost V 4 bases and J 5 bases; bases outside gene matches: 7. The length of the CDR3 is 16 residues. The CDR3 region has the DNA TGTGCCAGCAGTGGGCTAGCGGGGGGGACGGGAGATACGCAGTATTTT. Protein sequence: CASSGLAGGTGDTQYF.

The chain links TRBV5-4 to TRBJ2-4; a weak D match, TRBD2 (5 bases). This CDR3 is built from 15 residues. CDR1 is SGHNT, CDR2 YYREEE, per germline (reference sequence). V lost 3 bases, J lost 7 bases, and 17 bases lay in between. CDR3 DNA: TGTGCCAGCAGCTCTGGAGGCTCTAATAAGAACATTCAGTACTTC. It encodes CASSSGGSNKNIQYF.

This clone was observed a single time. The chain recombines TRBV5-5 with TRBJ1-1; no clear D gene. V was clipped by 3 bases and J by 0 bases, with 12 bases between them. Germline V gene data show CDR1 as SGHKS and CDR2 as YYEKEE (reference sequence). This CDR3 spans 15 amino acids. Here the CDR3 reads CASSSTTDMNTEAFF. In DNA, the CDR3 is TGTGCCAGCAGCTCGACCACAGACATGAACACTGAAGCTTTCTTT.

The chain links TRBV7-3 to TRBJ2-3, with D tentatively TRBD1 (6 bases). The CDR3 runs 13 residues. Germline CDR1 SGHTA, CDR2 FQGTGA. V lost 5 bases, J lost 8 bases, and 14 bases lay in between. CDR3 coding DNA: TGTGCCAGCAGCCCGCAGGGGATAGGTACGCAGTATTTT. Encoded protein: CASSPQGIGTQYF.